Shown below are 31 T cell receptor beta chains from a single sample sequenced in a study of T cell repertoires in cytomegalovirus infection. TCRdb used MiXCR to reprocess the reads, holding one entry per CDR3 protein. The sample includes around 630,000 distinct CDR3 sequences, 20% to 30% of them seen just once. Sample: CD8+ T cells from PBMCs. These receptors came from a human donor in good health (CMV status not recorded). Some clones in this sample may be carry-over from other donors' samples.

To note about this clonotype: Just one base apart from a much larger clone, this may be a read error. The chain joins TRBV6-8 to TRBJ2-2, with D possibly TRBD2 on 5 matching bases. The CDR3 has 16 amino acids. CDR1 and CDR2 from the germline V gene are MNHGY and SAAAGT. The CDR3 reads CASSPLEGANTEELFF. As DNA, the CDR3 is TGTGCCAGCAGTCCCCTAGAGGGAGCGAACACCGAGGAGCTGTTTTTT.

In regard to this clonotype: This sequence may be a read error, since a much larger clone differs from it by one base. This rearrangement joins TRBV6-2 or TRBV6-3 to TRBJ2-7; the D gene is possibly TRBD1 (6 bases). Germline lookup yields CDR1 MNHEY and CDR2 SVGEGT. V was shortened by 0 bases and J by 5 bases, with 11 bases between the two germline ends. The CDR3 contains 14 residues. The CDR3 reads CASSYSGRGNEQYV. For the CDR3, the DNA is TGTGCCAGCAGTTACTCGGGCAGGGGAAACGAGCAGTACGTC.

The chain recombines TRBV7-4 with TRBJ1-1; TRBD1 might be the D (5 bases). The V end lost 7 bases, the J end lost 1 base, and 22 bases lay between the germline ends. Germline-derived CDR1 and CDR2 are SGHVT and SQSDAQ. The CDR3 totals 17 residues. The CDR3 DNA sequence: TGTGCCAGCATCCCGGGCCGGGGGTGGGAGGGGAACACTGAAGCTTTCTTT. Translated, it gives CASIPGRGWEGNTEAFF.

This clonotype turned up a few times. V usage is TRBV6-6 and J usage is TRBJ2-1; a weak D match, TRBD1 (5 bases). This CDR3 spans 13 amino acids. Trimming took 6 bases from V and 6 from J, leaving 12 bases between them. Germline CDR1 MNHNY, CDR2 SVGAGI (reference sequence). DNA of the CDR3: TGTGCCAGCAGCCCAAACAGGTTCAATGAGCAGTTCTTC. It translates to CASSPNRFNEQFF.

This clonotype was counted a few times. The V call is TRBV5-1, the J call TRBJ2-7, with D perhaps being TRBD1 or TRBD2 (7 bases each). Trimming pared 0 bases from V and 2 bases from J, leaving 15 bases between. The CDR3 runs to 16 residues. CDR1 and CDR2 (germline): SGHRS, YFSETQ. CDR3 sequence reads: CASSLEGASGAYEQYF. CDR3 nucleotides: TGCGCCAGCAGCTTGGAGGGGGCTAGCGGTGCCTACGAGCAGTACTTC.

In its sample, this clonotype was seen many times. The chain is built from TRBV7-8 and TRBJ2-2, with D unresolved. There are 15 residues in the CDR3. CDR1 and CDR2 (germline): SGHVS, FQNEAQ. V lost 1 base to trimming and J lost 0 bases, with 6 bases between them. In DNA, the CDR3 is TGTGCCAGCAGCTTAGGACCGTCGAACACCGGGGAGCTGTTTTTT. The encoded protein is CASSLGPSNTGELFF.

The sample holds a few counts of this clonotype. The rearrangement joins TRBV5-4 to TRBJ1-2; 11 nucleotides line up with TRBD1. Unmatched junction bases numbered 6, after V lost 2 bases and J lost 6 bases. CDR3 length equals 15 residues. Germline lookup yields CDR1 SGHNT and CDR2 YYREEE (reference sequence). The CDR3 region has the DNA TGTGCCAGCAGCTTAAGGACAGGGGGCGCGAATGGCTACACCTTC. Its translation is CASSLRTGGANGYTF.

A note on this clonotype: A much larger clonotype is one base distant, so this may be a read error. A read error is likely, as this CDR3 ends without the conserved phenylalanine or tryptophan. The V call is TRBV7-3, the J call TRBJ2-1; 7 positions agree with TRBD2. CDR3 length equals 14 residues. The germline gives CDR1 SGHTA, CDR2 FQGTGA. V lost 8 bases to trimming and J lost 5 bases; unmatched junction nucleotides: 9. The CDR3 here is CASPTGTNNNEQFL. CDR3 DNA sequence: TGTGCCAGCCCGACCGGGACTAACAACAATGAGCAGTTCCTC.

This clonotype was detected only a few times. J is TRBJ2-4 and V is TRBV6-5; 7 nucleotides match TRBD1. Germline CDR1 reads MNHEY; CDR2 reads SVGAGI. This CDR3 has 16 residues. With V trimmed by 5 bases and J by 3 bases, 10 bases remained unmatched. The CDR3 region has the DNA TGTGCCAGCAGTGCCTACCGGGACAGAGACAAAAACATTCAGTACTTC. Translating gives CASSAYRDRDKNIQYF.

This clonotype was seen a handful of times. The J gene is TRBJ2-2, the V gene TRBV2; 8 bases are a match to TRBD1. With 4 bases clipped from V and 6 bases from J, the junction kept 1 base outside the gene matches. CDR3 length equals 13 residues. The germline CDR1 and CDR2 sequences are SNHLY and FYNNEI. CDR3: CASSGQGSGELFF. CDR3 nucleotides: TGTGCCAGCAGTGGACAGGGGTCCGGGGAGCTGTTTTTT. Filled out from reference TRBV2 and TRBJ2-2, the complete variable domain reads EPEVTQTPSHQVTQMGQEVILRCVPISNHLYFYWYRQILGQKVEFLVSFYNNEISEKSEIFDDQFSVERPDGSNFTLKIRSTKLEDSAMYFCASSGQGSGELFFGEGSRLTVL.

V and J are TRBV6-5 and TRBJ2-1, with TRBD2 matching over 7 bases. The ends lost 8 bases at V and 6 bases at J; junction bases unmatched: 10. The CDR3 contains 14 residues. CDR1 and CDR2 (germline): MNHEY, SVGAGI. CDR3 amino acids: CASCSRGELNEQFF. The DNA for the CDR3 is TGTGCCAGCTGCTCCCGGGGGGAACTCAATGAGCAGTTCTTC.

This clonotype was observed a handful of times. The DNA is left out, because the CDR3 cannot be placed on it with certainty; the CDR3 is given as TCRdb lists it. The chain has TRBV28 and TRBJ2-5; the DNA was not compared with TRBD2, the D call given in the table. Germline CDR1 MDHEN, CDR2 SYDVKM. Ends included, the CDR3 has 14 residues. CDR3 region: CASTLEGFLETQYF.

The gene calls are TRBV4-1 and TRBJ2-3; 10 bases agree with TRBD2. The CDR3 is 17 residues long. Trimming removed 3 bases from V and 2 bases from J; junction bases left unmatched: 8. Germline V gene sequence: CDR1 MGHRA, CDR2 YSYEKL. Here the CDR3 reads CASSQRPSGGYTDTQYF. The CDR3 DNA sequence: TGCGCCAGCAGCCAGCGGCCTAGCGGGGGATACACAGATACGCAGTATTTT.

This clonotype appeared a few times. This chain uses TRBV6-1 with TRBJ1-1; D call uncertain. Per germline, CDR1 MNHNS and CDR2 SASEGT. The V end was cut by 1 base, the J end by 6 bases, with 9 bases between. The CDR3 is made up of 13 amino acids. DNA of the CDR3: TGTGCCAGCAGTGAAGTCGTAGGACCTGAAGCTTTCTTT. Translating gives CASSEVVGPEAFF.

The chain joins TRBV7-4 to TRBJ1-3; 8 bases are a match to TRBD1. Germline values: CDR1 SGHVT, CDR2 SQSDAQ. After removal of 10 bases from V and 4 bases from J, the junction contained 15 bases not matched to a gene. The length of the CDR3 is 16 residues. This CDR3 is CANRAGTGVGGNTIYF. In nucleotides, the CDR3 is TGTGCCAACAGAGCCGGGACAGGAGTAGGGGGAAACACCATATATTTT. Full variable domain (missing parts from reference TRBV7-4 and TRBJ1-3): GAGVSQSPRYKVAKRGRDVALRCDSISGHVTLYWYRQTLGQGSEVLTYSQSDAQRDKSGRPSGRFSAERPERSVSTLKIQRTEQGDSAVYLCANRAGTGVGGNTIYFGEGSWLTVV.

Details on this clonotype: A junction boundary mismatches the germline segment, possibly from a read error. J is TRBJ1-2 and V is TRBV6-6; 7 bases map to TRBD1. There are 16 residues in the CDR3. Germline values: CDR1 MNHNY, CDR2 SVGAGI (reference sequence). CDR3 bases: TGTGCCAACAGTTACCCGACAAGGGGGCTCGACTATGGCTACACCTTC. Its translation: CANSYPTRGLDYGYTF.

This clonotype was seen repeatedly, ten times or more. CDR3 DNA sequence: TGTGCCAGCAGCTCCGATTGGACAGGGGTTGAAGCTTTCTTT. Its translation: CASSSDWTGVEAFF. This rearrangement joins TRBV11-1 to TRBJ1-1; 9 positions agree with TRBD1. J lost 7 bases, V lost 4 bases, and 7 bases had no gene match. Germline V lookup: CDR1 SGHAT, CDR2 FQDESV (reference sequence). The CDR3 is 14 amino acids.

This clonotype occurred a few times. This chain joins TRBV29-1 and TRBJ2-7; D is undetermined. The CDR3 is made up of 16 amino acids. In germline, CDR1 is SQVTM, CDR2 ANQGSEA. V lost 6 bases and J 4 bases, leaving 25 bases between the germline ends. CDR3 coding DNA: TGCAGCGTCAATACCTACAGTTACCCTTTTTATTACGAGCAGTACTTC. Protein: CSVNTYSYPFYYEQYF.

This chain links TRBV6-2 or TRBV6-3 with TRBJ1-6; TRBD1 matches at 8 bases. Germline V gives CDR1 MNHEY, CDR2 SVGEGT. V gave up 4 bases and J gave up 8 bases; unmatched junction bases: 4. This CDR3 contains 14 residues. CDR3 residues: CASSSGQGDSPLHF. CDR3 bases: TGTGCCAGCAGTTCCGGACAGGGCGATTCACCCCTCCACTTT.

This clonotype was seen only a few times. The V gene is TRBV7-9, the J gene TRBJ2-3; D may correspond to TRBD1 or TRBD2 (5 bases each). Germline V lookup: CDR1 SEHNR, CDR2 FQNEAQ (reference sequence). The CDR3 loop spans 15 amino acids. The ends were cut back, 5 bases at V and 5 bases at J, with 17 bases in the middle. As DNA, the CDR3 is TGTGCCAGCAGCCCACGGCGGATGGGGGAAGATACGCAGTATTTT. It translates to CASSPRRMGEDTQYF.

This clonotype has only a few counts. This sequence joins TRBV7-9 and TRBJ2-3, with a weak D call TRBD1 (6 bases). Germline V gene data show CDR1 as SEHNR and CDR2 as FQNEAQ (reference sequence). There are 15 residues in the CDR3. The V and J ends lost 4 bases and 1 base respectively, with 12 bases between them. The CDR3 region has the DNA TGTGCCAGCAGCTGGACAGCTCTTCGCACAGATACGCAGTATTTT. Protein sequence: CASSWTALRTDTQYF.

In regard to this clonotype: With a much larger clone just one base away, this may be a read error. The CDR3 nucleotides are TGTGCCAACAGCCTAGGGACAGGGCCGAACACTGAAGCTTTCTTT. It codes for CANSLGTGPNTEAFF. The chain has TRBV7-2 and TRBJ1-1, with 9 bases fitting TRBD1. Germline CDR1 and CDR2: SGHTA and FQGNSA. The CDR3 has 15 residues.

This chain uses TRBV6-2 or TRBV6-3 with TRBJ2-1; D is perhaps TRBD1 (7 bases). CDR1 is MNHEY and CDR2 is SVGEGT in the germline V gene. There are 16 residues in the CDR3. V was shortened by 5 bases and J by 7 bases, with 21 bases between the two germline ends. The CDR3 sequence: CASSPPTGRPGNEQFF. In DNA form, the CDR3 reads TGTGCCAGCAGTCCGCCGACAGGGAGGCCGGGGAATGAGCAGTTCTTC.

The chain couples TRBV12-3 or TRBV12-4 to TRBJ1-1, with a weak D call TRBD1 (5 bases). The V end was cut by 5 bases, the J end by 1 base, with 8 bases between. This CDR3 has 13 residues. In nucleotides, the CDR3 is TGTGCCAGCAGTGACACAGGGAACACTGAAGCTTTCTTT. Translation: CASSDTGNTEAFF.

This clonotype was seen at least ten times. The chain recombines TRBV7-8 with TRBJ2-3; 9 nucleotides agree with TRBD1. This CDR3 has 17 amino acids. The germline gives CDR1 SGHVS, CDR2 FQNEAQ. V gave up 1 base and J gave up 3 bases; unmatched junction bases: 8. DNA of the CDR3: TGTGCCAGCAGCTTAGATAATTGGGACAGGGTAACAGATACGCAGTATTTT. Amino acids: CASSLDNWDRVTDTQYF.

This clonotype was seen a handful of times. The chain has TRBV14 and TRBJ1-3; TRBD1 might be the D (6 bases). The germline CDR1 and CDR2 sequences are SGHDN and FVKESK. V lost 0 bases and J lost 1, with 13 bases in between. The CDR3 spans 17 residues. Here the CDR3 reads CASSQDSHRVSGNTIYF. CDR3 in DNA: TGTGCCAGCAGCCAAGATTCCCACAGGGTTTCTGGAAACACCATATATTTT.

This clonotype was counted between two and nine times. The J gene is TRBJ1-6, the V gene TRBV28; tentative D call: TRBD1 (5 bases). Germline CDR1 is MDHEN and CDR2 is SYDVKM. V lost 9 bases and J lost 8, with 5 bases in between. The length of the CDR3 is 10 residues. As DNA, the CDR3 is TGTGCCAGGGGACATTCACCCCTCCACTTT. Residues: CARGHSPLHF.

In this sample, this clonotype turned up a few times. The chain carries TRBV5-6 and TRBJ1-1; D is uncertain. The CDR3 is 14 amino acids. Germline V gene lookup returns CDR1 SGHDT and CDR2 YYEEEE. Trimming shortened V by 2 bases and J by 5 bases, and 13 bases separated the two germline ends. This chain's CDR3 is CASSFVRGETEAFF. CDR3 bases: TGTGCCAGCAGCTTTGTTCGGGGTGAAACTGAAGCTTTCTTT.

A note on this clonotype: This clone may be a read error of a much larger clone one base away. This chain links TRBV7-2 with TRBJ2-2; D ambiguous. CDR3 length equals 12 residues. The germline V gene encodes CDR1 SGHTA and CDR2 FQGNSA. Trimming left V 5 bases short and J 8 bases short, with 9 bases between. The CDR3 DNA reads TGTGCCAGCAGCGGTATTTTAGGGGAGCTGTTTTTT. Protein: CASSGILGELFF.

This rearrangement joins TRBV27 to TRBJ2-5; D is perhaps TRBD2 (6 bases). CDR3 length: 13 amino acids. The V and J ends lost 7 bases and 5 bases respectively, with 14 bases between them. CDR1 is MNHEY, CDR2 SMNVEV, per germline (reference sequence). This CDR3 is CASTSWGEETQYF. CDR3 in DNA: TGTGCCAGCACCTCATGGGGGGAGGAGACCCAGTACTTC.

The chain recombines TRBV12-5 with TRBJ1-2, with 12 bases matching TRBD1. The CDR3 spans 13 residues. With 5 bases clipped from V and 8 bases from J, the junction kept 3 bases outside the gene matches. Looked up from germline, CDR1 is LGHNT and CDR2 is FRNRAP. The CDR3, as DNA: TGTGCTAGTGGTGGGACAGGGGGCGAAGGCTACACCTTC. It codes for CASGGTGGEGYTF.